This section outlines one TCR beta chain sequence together with its context. These data originate in a study of T cell responses to AZD1222 COVID-19 vaccine. Germline assignment: CDR1 SEHNR and CDR2 FQNEAQ (reference sequence). This CDR3 spans 15 amino acids. V was pared by 5 bases and J by 4 bases, with 14 bases between. Assay used: immunoSEQ multiplex PCR; TCRdb lists only in-frame clones, some missing. The sample lists roughly 80,000 clones; roughly 90% were seen once. The chain combines TRBV7-9 with TRBJ1-4; perhaps TRBD1 as D (5 bases). The clonotype comes from an adult who received the AZD1222 COVID-19 vaccine. The sample consisted of peripheral blood, taken 28 days after the second AZD1222 dose. As DNA, the CDR3 is TGTGCCAGCAGCCAAGAAGGGACCCTTAATGAAAAACTGTTTTTT. Translating it yields CASSQEGTLNEKLFF.